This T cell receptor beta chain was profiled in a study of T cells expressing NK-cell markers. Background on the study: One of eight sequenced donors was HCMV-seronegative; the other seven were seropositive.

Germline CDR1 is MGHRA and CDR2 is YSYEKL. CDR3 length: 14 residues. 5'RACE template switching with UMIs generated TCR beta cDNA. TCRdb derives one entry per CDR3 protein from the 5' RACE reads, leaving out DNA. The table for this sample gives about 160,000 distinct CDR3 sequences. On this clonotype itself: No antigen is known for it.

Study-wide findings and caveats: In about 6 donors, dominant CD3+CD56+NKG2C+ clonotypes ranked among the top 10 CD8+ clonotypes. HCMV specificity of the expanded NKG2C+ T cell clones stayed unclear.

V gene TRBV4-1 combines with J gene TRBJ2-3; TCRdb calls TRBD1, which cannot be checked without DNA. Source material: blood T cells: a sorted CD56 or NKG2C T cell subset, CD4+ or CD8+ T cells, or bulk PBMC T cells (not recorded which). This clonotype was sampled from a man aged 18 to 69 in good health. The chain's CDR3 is CASDGGRETDTQYF.